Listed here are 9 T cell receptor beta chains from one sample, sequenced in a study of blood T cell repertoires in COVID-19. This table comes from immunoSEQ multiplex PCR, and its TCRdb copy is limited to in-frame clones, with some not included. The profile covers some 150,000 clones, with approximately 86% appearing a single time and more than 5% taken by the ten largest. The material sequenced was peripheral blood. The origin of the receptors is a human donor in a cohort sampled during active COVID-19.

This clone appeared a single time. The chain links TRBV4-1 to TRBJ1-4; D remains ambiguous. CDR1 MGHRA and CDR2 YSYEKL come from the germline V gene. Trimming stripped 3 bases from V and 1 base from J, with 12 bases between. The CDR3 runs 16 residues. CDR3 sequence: CASSQAEERTNEKLFF. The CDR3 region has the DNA TGCGCCAGCAGCCAGGCAGAGGAGAGAACTAATGAAAAACTGTTTTTT.

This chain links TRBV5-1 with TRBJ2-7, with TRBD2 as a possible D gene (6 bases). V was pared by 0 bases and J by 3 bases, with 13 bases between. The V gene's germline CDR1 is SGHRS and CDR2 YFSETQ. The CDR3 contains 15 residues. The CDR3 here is CASSLGRERGYEQYF. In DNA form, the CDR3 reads TGCGCCAGCAGCTTGGGACGGGAGAGGGGCTACGAGCAGTACTTC.

The CDR3 sequence is CASSDPGGWRRAFF. CDR3 DNA: TGCGCCAGCAGTGACCCAGGGGGATGGAGACGAGCTTTCTTT. This rearrangement joins TRBV10-2 to TRBJ1-1; TRBD1 aligns across 7 bases. Germline trimming cut 3 bases from V and 10 bases from J; bases unmatched to any gene: 11. Germline-derived CDR1 and CDR2 are WSHSY and SAAADI. CDR3 length equals 14 residues.

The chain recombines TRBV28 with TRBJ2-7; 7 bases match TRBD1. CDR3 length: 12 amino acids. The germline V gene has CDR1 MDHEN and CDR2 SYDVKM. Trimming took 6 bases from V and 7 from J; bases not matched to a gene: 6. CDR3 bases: TGTGCCAGCAGAACAGGGGCTAAAGAGCAGTACTTC. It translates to CASRTGAKEQYF.

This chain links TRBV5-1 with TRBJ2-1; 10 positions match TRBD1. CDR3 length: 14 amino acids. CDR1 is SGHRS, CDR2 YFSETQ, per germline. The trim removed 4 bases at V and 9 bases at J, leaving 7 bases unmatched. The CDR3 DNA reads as TGCGCCAGCAGCCTCCGGGACAGGGGAAGTGAGCAGTTCTTC. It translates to CASSLRDRGSEQFF.

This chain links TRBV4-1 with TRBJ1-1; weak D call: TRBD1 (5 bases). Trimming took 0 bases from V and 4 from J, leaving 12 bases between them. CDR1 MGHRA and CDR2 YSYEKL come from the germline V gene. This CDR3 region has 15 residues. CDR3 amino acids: CASSQDGGLSTEAFF. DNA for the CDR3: TGCGCCAGCAGCCAAGATGGGGGACTGAGCACTGAAGCTTTCTTT.

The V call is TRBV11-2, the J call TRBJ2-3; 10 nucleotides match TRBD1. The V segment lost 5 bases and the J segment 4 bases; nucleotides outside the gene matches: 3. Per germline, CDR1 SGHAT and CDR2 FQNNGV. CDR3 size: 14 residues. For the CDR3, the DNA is TGTGCCAGCAGCCCAGACAGGGGGCCAGATACGCAGTATTTT. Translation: CASSPDRGPDTQYF.

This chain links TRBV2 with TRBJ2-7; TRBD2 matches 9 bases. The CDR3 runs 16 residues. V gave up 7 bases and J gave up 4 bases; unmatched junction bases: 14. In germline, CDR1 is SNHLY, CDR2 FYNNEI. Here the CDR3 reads CASTPGGLAGFYEQYF. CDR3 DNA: TGTGCCAGCACACCCGGGGGGCTAGCGGGATTTTACGAGCAGTACTTC. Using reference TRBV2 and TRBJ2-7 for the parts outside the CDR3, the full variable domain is EPEVTQTPSHQVTQMGQEVILRCVPISNHLYFYWYRQILGQKVEFLVSFYNNEISEKSEIFDDQFSVERPDGSNFTLKIRSTKLEDSAMYFCASTPGGLAGFYEQYFGPGTRLTVT.

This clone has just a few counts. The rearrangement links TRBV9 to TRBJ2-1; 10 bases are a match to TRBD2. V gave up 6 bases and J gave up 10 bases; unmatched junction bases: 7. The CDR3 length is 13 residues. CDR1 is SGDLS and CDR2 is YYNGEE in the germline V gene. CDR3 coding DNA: TGTGCCAGCAAGGCTAGCGGGGGAGAGGAGCAGTTCTTC. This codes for CASKASGGEEQFF. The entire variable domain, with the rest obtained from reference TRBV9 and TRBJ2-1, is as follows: DSGVTQTPKHLITATGQRVTLRCSPRSGDLSVYWYQQSLDQGLQFLIQYYNGEERAKGNILERFSAQQFPDLHSELNLSSLELGDSALYFCASKASGGEEQFFGPGTRLTVL.